This T cell receptor (beta chain) appears in the sequencing data of a study of blood T cell repertoires in COVID-19. Study-level background: COVID-19 samples collected from the United States, Italy and Spain covered acute and convalescent phases. Sample material is recorded as cDNA or gDNA derived from T cells, B-cell-depleted T cells, or PBMCs.

Germline-derived CDR1 and CDR2 are LGHNA and YSLEER. CDR3 length equals 14 residues. The V end lost 3 bases, the J end lost 0 bases, and 8 bases lay between the germline ends. Assay used: immunoSEQ multiplex PCR; TCRdb lists only in-frame clones, some missing. This sample carries 200,000 to 250,000 clones, approximately 80% of them seen once, and the ten largest clones take about 3.2%. The sequencing sample was made of peripheral blood. The sequence came from a woman aged 18 to 35 with acute or convalescent COVID-19. The chain joins TRBV4-3 to TRBJ1-1; D gene uncertain. The CDR3 DNA reads TGCGCCAGCAGCCACCAACAGCTGAACACTGAAGCTTTCTTT. Translated: CASSHQQLNTEAFF.